This entry lists 20 T cell receptor beta chains sequenced from one sample in a study of blood T cells in healthy people across ages. Together with a sample-barcoded 5' primer, a J-beta primer mix was included in a second PCR lasting about 7 to 11 cycles. TCRdb used MiXCR to reprocess the 5' RACE reads, holding one entry per CDR3 protein. The sample lists under 1,000,000 distinct CDR3 sequences, 36% occurring once. Specimen: blood. The receptors here all came from a man between 18 and 35 years old in good health.

The rearrangement links TRBV7-2 to TRBJ1-1; tentatively, D is TRBD1 (5 bases). This CDR3 region has 14 residues. CDR1 is SGHTA and CDR2 is FQGNSA in the germline V gene. V was cut by 5 bases and J by 4 bases, with 14 bases left in between. CDR3 DNA sequence: TGTGCCAGCAGCCCAGCTGAGGGGCGCACTGAAGCTTTCTTT. Protein product: CASSPAEGRTEAFF.

The V gene is TRBV12-3 or TRBV12-4, the J gene TRBJ1-1; no clear D gene. The CDR3 loop spans 14 amino acids. V lost 7 bases and J lost 6, with 18 bases in between. The CDR3 region is CASKTGGRFPEAFF. The CDR3, as DNA: TGTGCCAGCAAAACCGGAGGCAGATTCCCTGAAGCTTTCTTT.

V usage is TRBV20-1 and J usage is TRBJ1-2; D call uncertain. This CDR3 has 13 residues. The ends were cut back, 5 bases at V and 3 bases at J, with 13 bases in the middle. Germline V gene lookup returns CDR1 DFQATT and CDR2 SNEGSKA (reference sequence). The CDR3 region is CSAARVLDYGYTF. The CDR3 region has the DNA TGCAGTGCTGCCAGAGTTCTGGACTATGGCTACACCTTC.

This chain uses TRBV4-1 with TRBJ2-6; 12 bases fit TRBD2. The V gene's germline CDR1 is MGHRA and CDR2 YSYEKL. With 0 bases clipped from V and 2 bases from J, the junction kept 11 bases outside the gene matches. There are 21 residues in the CDR3. The CDR3 coding sequence is TGCGCCAGCAGCCAAGAGAAAGAACTAGCGGGGGGCCCCACTGGGGCCAACGTCCTGACTTTC. It is translated as CASSQEKELAGGPTGANVLTF.

This clonotype was detected ten times or more. This rearrangement joins TRBV4-3 to TRBJ2-1; possible D gene TRBD2, 5 bases. Germline CDR1 LGHNA, CDR2 YSLEER. Trimming took off 0 bases at V and 12 bases at J, with 12 bases between the two ends. The CDR3 is 13 residues long. The CDR3 is CASSQDTSGWQFF. CDR3 DNA: TGCGCCAGCAGCCAAGATACCTCGGGGTGGCAGTTCTTC.

This clonotype was seen a handful of times. The rearrangement links TRBV5-6 to TRBJ2-5; 9 bases are shared with TRBD2. The germline V gene encodes CDR1 SGHDT and CDR2 YYEEEE. The V and J ends lost 0 bases and 5 bases, in that order; junction bases with no gene match: 8. The CDR3 is 16 residues long. The CDR3 spells CASSLGASGDRETQYF. The CDR3 region has the DNA TGTGCCAGCAGCTTGGGTGCTAGCGGGGACCGGGAGACCCAGTACTTC.

The chain has TRBV7-9 and TRBJ1-2, with D possibly being TRBD1 (6 bases). The CDR3 spans 17 residues. The ends were cut back, 4 bases at V and 2 bases at J, with 20 bases in the middle. Germline V lookup: CDR1 SEHNR, CDR2 FQNEAQ (reference sequence). The CDR3 region is CASSSKGGPIENYGYTF. The CDR3 nucleotides read TGTGCCAGCAGCTCTAAGGGGGGTCCCATCGAGAACTATGGCTACACCTTC.

The gene calls are TRBV27 and TRBJ1-1; possibly TRBD1 for D (5 bases). V lost 6 bases and J 1 base, leaving 12 bases between the germline ends. The CDR3 runs 14 residues. Germline V gene data show CDR1 as MNHEY and CDR2 as SMNVEV (reference sequence). The CDR3 sequence is CASSKGLGNTEAFF. The CDR3 region has the DNA TGTGCCAGCAGCAAGGGACTGGGGAACACTGAAGCTTTCTTT.

On this clonotype: A much larger clone differs by one base, so this may be a read error. This CDR3 is missing its conserved last phenylalanine or tryptophan, likely due to a read error. The chain carries TRBV29-1 and TRBJ2-7, with TRBD1 as a possible D gene (5 bases). Germline CDR1 and CDR2: SQVTM and ANQGSEA. V was trimmed by 4 bases and J by 4 bases, leaving 14 bases between them. CDR3 length equals 13 residues. The CDR3 spells CSVGIAGLYEQYS. The CDR3 DNA reads as TGCAGCGTTGGCATTGCAGGGCTGTACGAGCAGTACTCC.

The rearrangement joins TRBV20-1 to TRBJ1-2; 7 bases fit TRBD1. Germline V gives CDR1 DFQATT, CDR2 SNEGSKA (reference sequence). The CDR3 runs 14 residues. With 0 bases clipped from V and 3 bases from J, the junction kept 4 bases outside the gene matches. The CDR3, as DNA: TGCAGTGCTAGAGAAGGAGGGGGCGACTATGGCTACACCTTC. Its protein product is CSAREGGGDYGYTF.

This sequence joins TRBV7-9 and TRBJ1-1; maybe TRBD1 (5 bases). V dropped 9 bases and J dropped 2 bases, with 13 bases sitting between them. CDR3 length: 13 residues. Germline lookup yields CDR1 SEHNR and CDR2 FQNEAQ (reference sequence). CDR3 loop: CASQQVPNTEAFF. Here the CDR3 DNA reads TGTGCCAGTCAACAGGTTCCCAACACTGAAGCTTTCTTT.

This clonotype turned up a few times. The chain joins TRBV6-4 to TRBJ2-3; 12 bases agree with TRBD1. The V gene's germline CDR1 is MRHNA and CDR2 SNTAGT. This CDR3 is built from 15 residues. The V gene end was trimmed by 2 bases and the J gene end by 4 bases; junction bases not matched to a gene: 1. The CDR3 DNA reads as TGTGCCAGCAGTGACGGGACAGGGGGCGCAGATACGCAGTATTTT. Protein: CASSDGTGGADTQYF.

With regard to this clonotype: A much larger clonotype is one base distant, so this may be a read error. The gene calls are TRBV6-5 and TRBJ2-3; TRBD2 is a possible D gene (5 bases). The V end lost 0 bases, the J end lost 9 bases, and 10 bases lay between the germline ends. Germline V gene sequence: CDR1 MNHEY, CDR2 SVGAGI. The CDR3 has 13 amino acids. Written as DNA, the CDR3 is TGTGCCAGCAGTTACTCTGGGGAGTCGACGCAGTATTTT. Translated, it gives CASSYSGESTQYF.

The chain has TRBV13 and TRBJ2-7; 7 nucleotides agree with TRBD2. V gave up 5 bases and J gave up 2 bases; unmatched junction bases: 18. The CDR3 length is 18 residues. The germline gives CDR1 PRHDT, CDR2 FYEKMQ (reference sequence). The chain's CDR3 is CASSPLWREGRWPYEQYF. The CDR3 nucleotides read TGTGCCAGCAGCCCCTTATGGAGGGAGGGACGATGGCCCTACGAGCAGTACTTC.

This clonotype has a count of ten or more. The chain joins TRBV6-2 or TRBV6-3 to TRBJ2-7; the match to TRBD1 covers 11 bases. Losses at the gene ends were 6 bases for V and 7 bases for J; bases not matched to a gene: 11. The CDR3 sequence is 15 residues long. Germline V CDR1 and CDR2: MNHEY, SVGEGT. The DNA of the CDR3 is TGTGCCAGCAGACGTGGGACAGGGGGTTTCTGGGAGCAGTACTTC. This gives the protein CASRRGTGGFWEQYF.

This clonotype occurred a few times. The rearrangement links TRBV20-1 to TRBJ1-1, with D perhaps matching TRBD1 (6 bases). Germline CDR1 reads DFQATT; CDR2 reads SNEGSKA (reference sequence). The CDR3 is made up of 14 amino acids. The V gene lost 5 bases and the J gene lost 7 bases, with 20 bases spanning the gap. The CDR3 bases are TGCAGTGCTGACCAACCCACAATGGACAGTGAAGCTTTCTTT. This gives the protein CSADQPTMDSEAFF.

The chain uses TRBV3-1 and TRBJ2-3, with 9 positions matching TRBD2. Unmatched junction bases numbered 8, after V lost 0 bases and J lost 1 base. The germline CDR1 and CDR2 sequences are LGHDT and YNNKEL (reference sequence). This CDR3 spans 18 amino acids. The DNA of the CDR3 is TGTGCCAGCAGCCAAGATCGGTTTAGCGGGGGCCGCACAGATACGCAGTATTTT. This translates into CASSQDRFSGGRTDTQYF.

The rearrangement joins TRBV7-2 to TRBJ1-4, with no clear D. The length of the CDR3 is 13 residues. Germline V gives CDR1 SGHTA, CDR2 FQGNSA. V was pared by 3 bases and J by 4 bases, with 6 bases between. The chain's CDR3 is CASSFNHNEKLFF. The CDR3 DNA sequence: TGTGCCAGCAGCTTTAACCATAATGAAAAACTGTTTTTT.

The rearrangement links TRBV5-1 to TRBJ1-1; the D gene is possibly TRBD1 (5 bases). Germline V gene data show CDR1 as SGHRS and CDR2 as YFSETQ. The CDR3 has 17 residues. The V end lost 0 bases, the J end lost 5 bases, and 20 bases lay between the germline ends. The chain's CDR3 is CASSLGDPSKVETEAFF. The CDR3 DNA is TGCGCCAGCAGCTTGGGGGACCCCTCGAAGGTTGAGACTGAAGCTTTCTTT.

This clonotype was detected a few times. The rearrangement links TRBV5-1 to TRBJ2-1; tentative D call: TRBD2 (6 bases). The CDR3 contains 13 residues. Deletions cut 2 bases from V and 9 bases from J, with 12 bases between. Germline assignment: CDR1 SGHRS and CDR2 YFSETQ. DNA of the CDR3: TGCGCCAGCAGCTTTGCGGGGAGGACTGAGCAGTTCTTC. This encodes CASSFAGRTEQFF.